The 14 T cell receptor beta chains below all came from one sample that was sequenced in a study of blood T cell repertoires in COVID-19. Using immunoSEQ multiplex PCR, the repertoire was profiled, and TCRdb retains in-frame clones only, with some absent. The sample gives 60,000 to 85,000 clones, around 78% of which show up once; 15% is in the top ten. What was sequenced was peripheral blood. These receptors all stem from a human donor in a cohort sampled during active COVID-19.

In DNA, the CDR3 is TGTGCCAGCAGGGGACAGGGGAGGACTGAAGCTTTCTTT. Its translation is CASRGQGRTEAFF. The chain combines TRBV28 with TRBJ1-1, with 10 positions matching TRBD1. V dropped 6 bases and J dropped 5; count of bases not matched to a gene: 3. This CDR3 spans 13 amino acids. Germline CDR1 and CDR2: MDHEN and SYDVKM.

The V gene is TRBV5-5, the J gene TRBJ2-7, with a possible D match to TRBD2 (7 bases). CDR1 and CDR2 (germline): SGHKS, YYEKEE (reference sequence). This CDR3 is 17 amino acids long. The V end lost 2 bases, the J end lost 0 bases, and 18 bases lay between the germline ends. The CDR3 sequence: CASSFRGGGGFSYEQYF. The CDR3 bases are TGTGCCAGCAGCTTCAGAGGGGGGGGAGGTTTCTCCTACGAGCAGTACTTC.

The chain recombines TRBV21-1 with TRBJ1-1; the table's D call, TRBD1, was not checked against the DNA. TRBV21-1 is termed a pseudogene. CDR3 size: 14 residues. CDR3 bases: TGTGCCACCGCGACAGGGGGCAAGAACACTGAAGCTTTCTTT. Translated: CATATGGKNTEAFF.

This clone was observed a few times. This chain uses TRBV7-9 with TRBJ1-1; the D gene is possibly TRBD1 (5 bases). The CDR3 extends over 12 amino acids. Germline CDR1 reads SEHNR; CDR2 reads FQNEAQ (reference sequence). V was shortened by 0 bases and J by 8 bases, with 7 bases between the two germline ends. The CDR3 DNA reads as TGTGCCAGCAGCTTAGCAGGGGCAGAAGCTTTCTTT. Its protein product is CASSLAGAEAFF.

The chain is built from TRBV7-2 and TRBJ2-1, with 8 bases identical to TRBD2. The V gene end was trimmed by 3 bases and the J gene end by 7 bases; junction bases not matched to a gene: 8. The CDR3 loop spans 15 amino acids. CDR1 is SGHTA and CDR2 is FQGNSA in the germline V gene. This CDR3 reads CASSFGLAGLNEQFF. The CDR3 coding sequence is TGTGCCAGCAGCTTCGGATTAGCGGGATTAAATGAGCAGTTCTTC.

V and J are TRBV5-4 and TRBJ2-6; 7 positions agree with TRBD1. The CDR3 runs to 17 residues. After removal of 4 bases from V and 0 bases from J, the junction contained 7 bases not matched to a gene. Germline V gives CDR1 SGHNT, CDR2 YYREEE (reference sequence). The CDR3 sequence: CASSLGQRSSGANVLTF. CDR3 DNA: TGTGCCAGCAGCCTGGGACAGAGGAGCTCTGGGGCCAACGTCCTGACTTTC. Full variable domain (remainder filled in from reference TRBV5-4 and TRBJ2-6): ETGVTQSPTHLIKTRGQQVTLRCSSQSGHNTVSWYQQALGQGPQFIFQYYREEENGRGNFPPRFSGLQFPNYSSELNVNALELDDSALYLCASSLGQRSSGANVLTFGAGSRLTVL.

The V gene is TRBV21-1, the J gene TRBJ2-5; the D segment call TRBD2 is taken from the table without a DNA check. TRBV21-1 is classified as a pseudogene. The length of the CDR3 is 11 residues. The CDR3 protein is CASSTIEVRYF. In DNA, the CDR3 is TGTGCCAGCAGCACCATAGAGGTCCGGTACTTC.

This rearrangement joins TRBV14 to TRBJ2-5; tentatively, D is TRBD1 (6 bases). V lost 5 bases and J 5 bases, leaving 12 bases between the germline ends. Per germline, CDR1 SGHDN and CDR2 FVKESK. The CDR3 loop spans 13 amino acids. The CDR3 sequence is CASSFTGWETQYF. The CDR3 DNA is TGTGCCAGCAGCTTTACAGGGTGGGAGACCCAGTACTTC. Full variable domain (missing parts from reference TRBV14 and TRBJ2-5): EAGVTQFPSHSVIEKGQTVTLRCDPISGHDNLYWYRRVMGKEIKFLLHFVKESKQDESGMPNNRFLAERTGGTYSTLKVQPAELEDSGVYFCASSFTGWETQYFGPGTRLLVL.

This clone was found once. The CDR3, as DNA: TGCGCCAGCAGCTTGGGAGGGGGATTCGGCACAGATACGCAGTATTTT. Its protein is CASSLGGGFGTDTQYF. The chain combines TRBV5-1 with TRBJ2-3; D perhaps matches TRBD1 (6 bases). The CDR3 length is 16 residues. Germline CDR1 is SGHRS and CDR2 is YFSETQ. V was clipped by 0 bases and J by 1 base, with 12 bases between them.

In this sample, this clone turned up a few times. The genes are TRBV27 and TRBJ1-5; D perhaps matches TRBD1 (5 bases). This CDR3 is 15 amino acids long. The germline gives CDR1 MNHEY, CDR2 SMNVEV (reference sequence). Trimming took 6 bases from V and 0 from J, leaving 12 bases between them. The CDR3 spells CASSPRQISNQPQHF. CDR3 sequence (DNA): TGTGCCAGCAGCCCAAGACAGATTAGCAATCAGCCCCAGCATTTT.

The chain has TRBV6-4 and TRBJ2-5, with D unresolved. CDR1 and CDR2 from the germline V gene are MRHNA and SNTAGT. The length of the CDR3 is 13 residues. V lost 4 bases to trimming and J lost 4 bases, with 10 bases between them. The DNA for the CDR3 is TGTGCCAGCAGTGTTTGGTCAGGAGAGACCCAGTACTTC. Amino acids: CASSVWSGETQYF.

This rearrangement joins TRBV19 to TRBJ1-1, with D possibly matching TRBD1 (6 bases). CDR3 size: 13 residues. Trimming shortened V by 6 bases and J by 5 bases, and 13 bases separated the two germline ends. From germline, CDR1 is LNHDA and CDR2 SQIVND (reference sequence). This CDR3 reads CASRGGRETEAFF. CDR3 in DNA: TGTGCCAGTAGGGGGGGGCGGGAGACTGAAGCTTTCTTT.

The V and J genes are TRBV19 and TRBJ2-5; 10 bases fit TRBD1. This CDR3 is built from 16 residues. The germline CDR1 and CDR2 sequences are LNHDA and SQIVND (reference sequence). V shed 4 bases and J 2 bases; nucleotides not matched to a gene: 7. CDR3 nucleotide sequence: TGTGCCAGTAGTACTGGGACAGGGGCCCCTCAAGAGACCCAGTACTTC. Translated: CASSTGTGAPQETQYF.

J is TRBJ2-7 and V is TRBV5-5; D remains unclear. Trimming took 0 bases from V and 1 from J, leaving 5 bases between them. CDR3 length equals 13 residues. Germline CDR1 is SGHKS and CDR2 is YYEKEE (reference sequence). The CDR3 loop is CASSLVLSYEQYF. Written as DNA, the CDR3 is TGTGCCAGCAGCTTGGTCCTATCCTACGAGCAGTACTTC.